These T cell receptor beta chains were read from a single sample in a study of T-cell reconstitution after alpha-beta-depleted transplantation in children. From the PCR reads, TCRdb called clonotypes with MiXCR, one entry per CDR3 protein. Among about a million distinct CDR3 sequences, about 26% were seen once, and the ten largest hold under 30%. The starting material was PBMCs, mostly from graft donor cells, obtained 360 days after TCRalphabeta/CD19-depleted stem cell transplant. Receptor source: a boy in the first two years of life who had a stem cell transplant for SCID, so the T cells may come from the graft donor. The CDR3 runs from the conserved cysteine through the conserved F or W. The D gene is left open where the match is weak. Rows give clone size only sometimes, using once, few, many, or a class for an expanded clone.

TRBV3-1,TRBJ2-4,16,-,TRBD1,TGTGCCAGCAGCCAAGGGTCAGGGACAGTAAAAAACATTCAGTACTTC,CASSQGSGTVKNIQYF
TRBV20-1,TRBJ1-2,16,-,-,TGCAGTGCCCAGATAACAGGTGTCCCAGCTAACTATGGCTACACCTTC,CSAQITGVPANYGYTF
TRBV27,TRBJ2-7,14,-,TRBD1,TGTGCCAGCAGTGTCCGACAGGGCCAATGGGAGCAGTACTTC,CASSVRQGQWEQYF
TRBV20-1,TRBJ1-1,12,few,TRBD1,TGCAGTGAGAGACAGGGGTACACTGAAGCTTTCTTT,CSERQGYTEAFF
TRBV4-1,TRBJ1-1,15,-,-,TGCGCCAGCAGCCAAGAGCGGGCTCTGAACACTGAAGCTTTCTTT,CASSQERALNTEAFF
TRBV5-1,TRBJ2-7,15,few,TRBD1,TGCGCCAGCAGCGGGGCCCGGGACAGGGGGCTTCAGCAGTACTTC,CASSGARDRGLQQYF
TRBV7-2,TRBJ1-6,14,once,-,TGTGCCATCTCGGTGGGCTCCTATAATTCACCCCTCCACTTT,CAISVGSYNSPLHF
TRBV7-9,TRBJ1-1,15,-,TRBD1,TGTGCCAGCAGCCGTCCCAGGGGGGAGAACACTGAAGCTTTCTTT,CASSRPRGENTEAFF
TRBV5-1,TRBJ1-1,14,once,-,TGCGCCAGCAGCAAAGTGGGGGGTGACACTGAAGCTTTCTTT,CASSKVGGDTEAFF
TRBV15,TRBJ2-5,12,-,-,TGTGCCACCAGCAGAGGCGCGGAGACCCAGTACTTC,CATSRGAETQYF
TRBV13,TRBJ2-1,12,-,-,TGTGCCAGCAGCCACCGTGACAGGCGAGCGTTCTTC,CASSHRDRRAFF
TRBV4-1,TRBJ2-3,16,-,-,TGCGCCAGCAGCCAAGTTTTCGCGGGACCCACAGATACGCAGTATTTT,CASSQVFAGPTDTQYF
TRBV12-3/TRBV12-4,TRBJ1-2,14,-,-,TGTGCCAGCAGTCCCAGGGTAATAAACTATGGCTACACCTTC,CASSPRVINYGYTF
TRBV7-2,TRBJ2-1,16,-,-,TGTGCCAGCAGCCCCGGACTATCGCCGGGCAATAATGAGCAGTTCTTC,CASSPGLSPGNNEQFF
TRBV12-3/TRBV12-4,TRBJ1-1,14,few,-,TGTGCCAGCAGTTTACCGGGGGCTACGGGTGAAGCTTTCTTT,CASSLPGATGEAFF
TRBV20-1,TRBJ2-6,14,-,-,TGCAGTGCTTCGAATCTGGCTGGGGCCAACGTCCTGACTTTC,CSASNLAGANVLTF